Sequencing of this TCR beta chain was carried out in a study of molecular identifiers for immune sequencing clone quantification. Previously published methods and listed TCR primers were used for the bulk TCR libraries. Each CDR3 protein is one row after TCRdb ran MiXCR on the PCR reads. Of about 630,000 distinct CDR3 sequences listed, around 25% are singletons. Study-wide points: Spiked Jurkat TCR RNA equivalent to one cell reportedly surfaced among approximately 990,000 naive cells.

This CDR3 has 13 residues. To note about this clonotype: No antigen is known for it. At one of its ends the junction is not consistent with the germline gene, which may arise from a read error.

The chain combines TRBV5-3 with TRBJ2-7, with D tentatively TRBD2 (6 bases). TRBV5-3 is reported as an ORF; its role is uncertain. The clonotype comes from a human donor in good health. Some libraries in this study had Jurkat cell RNA spiked in. Material for sequencing was naive CD8+ T cells from blood, with Jurkat cell RNA spiked in. The subset: FACS-sorted CD8+CD4-CCR7+CD45RA+ naive T cells. This CDR3 is CASSSEGSYEQYF. The CDR3 DNA reads TGTGCCAGCAGCTCGGAGGGTTCCTACGAGCAGTACTTC.